These 19 T cell receptor beta chains were sequenced from one sample in a study of blood T cells in healthy people across ages. Using a J-beta primer mix together with a sample-barcoded 5' primer, a second PCR was run for about 6 to 11 cycles. MiXCR, run by TCRdb on the 5' RACE reads, gives a single entry per CDR3 protein. The top ten clones hold less than 20% of a sample with fewer than 800,000 distinct CDR3 sequences, about 30% of them seen once. The sequencing input was blood. The receptors shown here come from a woman aged 80 or over in good health.

Worth noting for this clonotype: Sequence at one end of the junction differs from germline and may be a read error. V gene TRBV7-2 combines with J gene TRBJ1-1; 7 bases align to TRBD1. The CDR3 is 15 residues long. CDR1 SGHTA and CDR2 FQGNSA come from the germline V gene. In DNA, the CDR3 is TGTGCCAGCAGCTCGGGAGGGGGCGAAGACACTGAAGCTATCTTT. Encoded protein: CASSSGGGEDTEAIF.

About this clonotype itself: A much bigger clone sits one base away, suggesting this may be a read error. V gene TRBV5-1 combines with J gene TRBJ2-1; D gene uncertain. This CDR3 comprises 14 residues. Germline-derived CDR1 and CDR2 are SGHRS and YFSETQ. V lost 0 bases, J lost 13 bases, and 17 bases lay in between. CDR3 nucleotide sequence: TGCGCCAGCAGCTTGGCGTCAAGCCAAGAGACCCAGTTCTTC. Its protein product is CASSLASSQETQFF.

The table lists this clonotype with many counts. V gene TRBV7-2 combines with J gene TRBJ2-3; 10 positions agree with TRBD2. The germline gives CDR1 SGHTA, CDR2 FQGNSA. Unmatched junction bases numbered 8, after V lost 2 bases and J lost 3 bases. This CDR3 comprises 17 residues. CDR3 in amino acids: CASSLSIASGGTDTQYF. The CDR3 nucleotides read TGTGCCAGCAGCTTATCCATCGCTAGCGGGGGTACAGATACGCAGTATTTT.

This clonotype was found a few times. The J gene is TRBJ2-3, the V gene TRBV3-1; maybe TRBD2 (7 bases). Germline CDR1 is LGHDT and CDR2 is YNNKEL (reference sequence). The V end lost 1 base, the J end lost 2 bases, and 16 bases lay between the germline ends. CDR3 length: 17 residues. DNA of the CDR3: TGTGCCAGCAGCCAAGGAAAGGCGGGGGCCGTCACAGATACGCAGTATTTT. Its translation: CASSQGKAGAVTDTQYF.

Many counts were recorded for this clonotype. V gene TRBV3-1 combines with J gene TRBJ2-5, with TRBD2 matching over 13 bases. After removal of 1 base from V and 1 base from J, the junction contained 9 bases not matched to a gene. Germline V gene lookup returns CDR1 LGHDT and CDR2 YNNKEL (reference sequence). The CDR3 sequence is 19 residues long. The CDR3 DNA sequence: TGTGCCAGCAGCCAAGTAGTACTAGCGGGGGGGCCCGCCCAAGAGACCCAGTACTTC. Translation gives CASSQVVLAGGPAQETQYF.

This CDR3 is CASSTGAGNYGYTF. The CDR3 DNA sequence: TGTGCCAGCAGTACAGGGGCAGGGAACTATGGCTACACCTTC. The V call is TRBV6-5, the J call TRBJ1-2; TRBD1 matches 7 bases. The V gene end was trimmed by 5 bases and the J gene end by 2 bases; junction bases not matched to a gene: 5. Germline V gene sequence: CDR1 MNHEY, CDR2 SVGAGI. CDR3 length equals 14 residues.

The chain recombines TRBV20-1 with TRBJ2-1; TRBD1 agrees at 7 bases. Germline loops: CDR1 DFQATT, CDR2 SNEGSKA (reference sequence). Trimming removed 8 bases from V and 7 bases from J; junction bases left unmatched: 14. The CDR3 loop spans 14 amino acids. Here the CDR3 reads CSSIEQGRSNEQFF. The CDR3 DNA reads as TGCAGTTCTATCGAACAGGGGCGATCGAATGAGCAGTTCTTC.

This chain links TRBV7-9 with TRBJ2-2, with D uncertain. This CDR3 has 15 residues. Trimming removed 7 bases from V and 6 bases from J, with 18 bases in between. Per germline, CDR1 SEHNR and CDR2 FQNEAQ (reference sequence). For the CDR3, the DNA is TGTGCCAGCACACGGAAACGGGCGCTCGCCGGGGAGCTGTTTTTT. Translating gives CASTRKRALAGELFF.

This clonotype has at least ten counts. V is TRBV12-3 or TRBV12-4 and J is TRBJ2-7; TRBD2 is a possible D gene (5 bases). Trimming shortened V by 6 bases and J by 6 bases, and 12 bases separated the two germline ends. This CDR3 comprises 12 residues. CDR3 sequence reads: CASSLGRGEQYF. The CDR3 DNA reads as TGTGCCAGCAGCCTTGGTCGGGGCGAGCAGTACTTC.

Details on this clonotype: Possible read error: a much larger clone is one base away. V is TRBV6-1 and J is TRBJ2-6; a weak D match, TRBD1 (5 bases). In germline, CDR1 is MNHNS, CDR2 SASEGT. The CDR3 is 15 amino acids. CDR3 bases: TGTGCCAGCAGTGGTCGGAACTCTGGGGCCAACGTCCGGACTTTC. It codes for CASSGRNSGANVRTF.

This clonotype appeared a few times. The rearrangement joins TRBV9 to TRBJ1-1; D unclear. Trimming removed 1 base at V and 0 bases at J, with 7 bases between. The CDR3 length is 14 residues. CDR1 is SGDLS and CDR2 is YYNGEE in the germline V gene. The CDR3 sequence is CASSVRSMNTEAFF. CDR3 nucleotides: TGTGCCAGCAGCGTAAGGTCCATGAACACTGAAGCTTTCTTT.

This chain joins TRBV7-6 and TRBJ2-5, with 8 bases fitting TRBD1. The end of the DNA fits TRBJ2-7 better, so the J call may be wrong. Looked up from germline, CDR1 is SGHVS and CDR2 is FNYEAQ. CDR3 length: 16 residues. The CDR3 DNA sequence: TGTGCCAGCAGCTCGATTCAGGGGGCTTATTCCTACGAGCAGTACTTC. It encodes CASSSIQGAYSYEQYF.

The table lists this clonotype with many counts. V usage is TRBV5-1 and J usage is TRBJ2-1; perhaps D is TRBD1 or TRBD2 (5 bases each). CDR3 size: 14 residues. The V gene lost 4 bases and the J gene lost 8 bases, with 16 bases spanning the gap. The germline gives CDR1 SGHRS, CDR2 YFSETQ. The CDR3 sequence is CASSLSGRTDEQFF. CDR3 in DNA: TGCGCCAGCAGCCTCTCGGGGCGCACGGATGAGCAGTTCTTC. The variable domain in full, completed from reference TRBV5-1 and TRBJ2-1, reads KAGVTQTPRYLIKTRGQQVTLSCSPISGHRSVSWYQQTPGQGLQFLFEYFSETQRNKGNFPGRFSGRQFSNSRSEMNVSTLELGDSALYLCASSLSGRTDEQFFGPGTRLTVL.

This clonotype appeared many times. The V and J genes are TRBV27 and TRBJ1-2; 10 bases fit TRBD1. With 8 bases clipped from V and 5 bases from J, the junction kept 8 bases outside the gene matches. Germline-derived CDR1 and CDR2 are MNHEY and SMNVEV (reference sequence). The CDR3 extends over 14 amino acids. CDR3 sequence reads: CASRPGTGAYGYTF. The CDR3, as DNA: TGTGCCAGCCGTCCCGGGACAGGGGCATATGGCTACACCTTC.

This clonotype showed up many times. V is TRBV20-1 and J is TRBJ1-2; D might be TRBD1 (6 bases). Trimming shortened V by 6 bases and J by 3 bases, and 14 bases separated the two germline ends. The germline V gene encodes CDR1 DFQATT and CDR2 SNEGSKA (reference sequence). CDR3 length: 13 amino acids. CDR3 region: CSATPGVDYGYTF. The CDR3 DNA reads TGCAGTGCCACCCCAGGGGTCGACTATGGCTACACCTTC.

This clonotype was seen ten or more times. The rearrangement uses TRBV10-3 and TRBJ1-5; D gene ambiguous. Trimming removed 8 bases from V and 0 bases from J, with 17 bases in between. The CDR3 extends over 16 amino acids. Germline values: CDR1 ENHRY, CDR2 SYGVKD. The CDR3 region is CAIHLADDYSNQPQHF. The CDR3 DNA follows: TGTGCCATCCATCTCGCGGACGACTATAGCAATCAGCCCCAGCATTTT.

Notes on this clonotype: A much larger clonotype is one base distant, so this may be a read error. The DNA for the CDR3 is TGTGCCAGCAATCCCCAGCTCCGGGCCGCAAATGAAAAACGGTTTTTT. Translation: CASNPQLRAANEKRFF. The J gene is TRBJ1-4, the V gene TRBV6-6; D gene unclear. The CDR3 is 16 amino acids. Germline V lookup: CDR1 MNHNY, CDR2 SVGAGI (reference sequence).

The V and J genes are TRBV3-1 and TRBJ2-7, with a tentative D call TRBD2 (6 bases). The ends were cut back, 0 bases at V and 7 bases at J, with 16 bases in the middle. Germline V gene sequence: CDR1 LGHDT, CDR2 YNNKEL (reference sequence). The CDR3 totals 15 residues. The CDR3 DNA reads TGTGCCAGCAGCCAAGAACCGGACGGGGGTGGTGAGCAGTACTTC. It codes for CASSQEPDGGGEQYF.

The genes are TRBV7-9 and TRBJ1-2; D unresolved. Per germline, CDR1 SEHNR and CDR2 FQNEAQ (reference sequence). The V and J ends lost 2 bases and 0 bases respectively, with 10 bases between them. The CDR3 totals 15 residues. Here the CDR3 DNA reads TGTGCCAGCAGCTTAATGCCGGGCCCTAACTATGGCTACACCTTC. Its translation: CASSLMPGPNYGYTF. The variable domain in full, with the rest retrieved from reference TRBV7-9 and TRBJ1-2, is DTGVSQNPRHKITKRGQNVTFRCDPISEHNRLYWYRQTLGQGPEFLTYFQNEAQLEKSRLLSDRFSAERPKGSFSTLEIQRTEQGDSAMYLCASSLMPGPNYGYTFGSGTRLTVV.